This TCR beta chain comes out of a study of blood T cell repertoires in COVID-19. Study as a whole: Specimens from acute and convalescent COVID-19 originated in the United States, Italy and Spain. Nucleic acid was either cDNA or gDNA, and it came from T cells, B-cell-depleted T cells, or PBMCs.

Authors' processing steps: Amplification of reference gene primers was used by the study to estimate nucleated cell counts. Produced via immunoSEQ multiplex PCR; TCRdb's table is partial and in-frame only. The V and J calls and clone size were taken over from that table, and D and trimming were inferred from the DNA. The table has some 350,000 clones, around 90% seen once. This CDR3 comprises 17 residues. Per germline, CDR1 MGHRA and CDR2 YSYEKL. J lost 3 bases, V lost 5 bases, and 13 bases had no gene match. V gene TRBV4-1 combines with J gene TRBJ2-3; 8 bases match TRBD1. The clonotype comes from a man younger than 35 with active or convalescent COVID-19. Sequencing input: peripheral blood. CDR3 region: CASSYSEFGQGTDTQYF. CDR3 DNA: TGCGCCAGCAGCTACTCCGAATTTGGACAGGGAACAGATACGCAGTATTTT.